Each of the 32 T cell receptor beta chains below was sequenced from the same sample in a study of T cells in Graves' hyperthyroidism and ophthalmopathy. TCR beta CDR3 sequences were amplified from RNA transcripts. TCR CDR3 regions were first amplified by RT-PCR with HTBI primers. TCRdb itself ran the multiplex PCR reads through MiXCR, one entry per CDR3 protein. Among about 290,000 distinct CDR3 sequences listed, about an eighth were seen once. Sample: blood. These receptor sequences come from a middle-aged woman with Graves' hyperthyroidism.

This clonotype was counted many times. J is TRBJ1-1 and V is TRBV20-1; 9 bases match TRBD1. This CDR3 is 15 amino acids long. Germline CDR1 is DFQATT and CDR2 is SNEGSKA (reference sequence). V shed 2 bases, J shed 6 bases, and the junction held 10 bases outside the gene matches. CDR3 nucleotide sequence: TGCAGTGCTAGAAGGACAGGGGCGGAGTTCGCTGAAGCTTTCTTT. It encodes CSARRTGAEFAEAFF.

This rearrangement joins TRBV20-1 to TRBJ1-1; D possibly corresponds to TRBD1 (6 bases). Trimming shortened V by 3 bases and J by 1 base, and 9 bases separated the two germline ends. The CDR3 is made up of 13 amino acids. CDR1 and CDR2 (germline): DFQATT, SNEGSKA (reference sequence). The CDR3 DNA sequence: TGCAGTGCTAGGTCAGGGGCGAACACTGAAGCTTTCTTT. This sequence encodes CSARSGANTEAFF.

The chain has TRBV6-1 and TRBJ1-4; D is perhaps TRBD1 (5 bases). V was pared by 6 bases and J by 12 bases, with 11 bases between. The germline V gene encodes CDR1 MNHNS and CDR2 SASEGT. The CDR3 is 11 amino acids. DNA for the CDR3: TGTGCCAGCAGCACGGGGCGACAACTGTTTTTT. Protein: CASSTGRQLFF.

In its sample, this clonotype was seen many times. This chain connects TRBV12-3 or TRBV12-4 to TRBJ2-3; 8 nucleotides match TRBD1. The V and J ends lost 6 bases and 4 bases, in that order; junction bases with no gene match: 12. The CDR3 extends over 16 amino acids. DNA for the CDR3: TGTGCCAGCAGCCCCCCCGGGACAGGTCGCCCAGATACGCAGTATTTT. This translates into CASSPPGTGRPDTQYF.

The rearrangement uses TRBV5-4 and TRBJ2-1; D remains unclear. Trimming removed 4 bases at V and 1 base at J, with 21 bases between. Per germline, CDR1 SGHNT and CDR2 YYREEE (reference sequence). The CDR3 runs 18 residues. The CDR3 sequence is CASSAGGPGGFSYNEQFF. The CDR3 bases are TGTGCCAGCAGCGCCGGTGGGCCGGGTGGTTTTTCCTACAATGAGCAGTTCTTC.

This clonotype was observed many times. V is TRBV20-1 and J is TRBJ1-5, with D possibly TRBD1 on 6 matching bases. V lost 6 bases to trimming and J lost 0 bases, with 15 bases between them. CDR3 length: 15 amino acids. CDR1 is DFQATT and CDR2 is SNEGSKA in the germline V gene (reference sequence). Written as DNA, the CDR3 is TGCAGTGCACGGGGACAACCATATAGCAATCAGCCCCAGCATTTT. As protein: CSARGQPYSNQPQHF.

V is TRBV12-3 or TRBV12-4 and J is TRBJ1-6; D is ambiguous. The length of the CDR3 is 12 residues. V was pared by 4 bases and J by 9 bases, with 7 bases between. As DNA, the CDR3 is TGTGCCAGCAGTTCGGATTTTTCACCCCTCCACTTT. Translated: CASSSDFSPLHF.

This clonotype has only a few counts. The chain uses TRBV10-3 and TRBJ2-2, with a possible D match to TRBD1 (6 bases). The CDR3 spans 15 residues. In germline, CDR1 is ENHRY, CDR2 SYGVKD. V was cut by 5 bases and J by 5 bases, with 15 bases left in between. The CDR3 reads CAISPQGLGTGELFF. CDR3 coding DNA: TGTGCCATCAGTCCACAGGGTTTGGGGACCGGGGAGCTGTTTTTT.

In this sample, this clonotype turned up many times. The chain carries TRBV11-2 and TRBJ2-7; TRBD2 is a possible D gene (6 bases). The CDR3 contains 14 residues. The V end lost 4 bases, the J end lost 7 bases, and 17 bases lay between the germline ends. CDR1 is SGHAT and CDR2 is FQNNGV in the germline V gene. This CDR3 reads CASSWDWQRREQYF. CDR3 in DNA: TGTGCCAGCAGCTGGGACTGGCAAAGGCGGGAGCAGTACTTC.

This clonotype was seen many times. This rearrangement joins TRBV19 to TRBJ2-3, with 8 bases identical to TRBD2. The trim removed 4 bases at V and 4 bases at J, leaving 7 bases unmatched. The germline V gene has CDR1 LNHDA and CDR2 SQIVND (reference sequence). This CDR3 spans 15 amino acids. The CDR3 DNA sequence: TGTGCCAGTAGTAACAGCGGGAGAGGGGCAGATACGCAGTATTTT. As protein: CASSNSGRGADTQYF.

This clonotype was counted many times. The J gene is TRBJ2-7, the V gene TRBV5-4, with D possibly being TRBD2 (6 bases). The germline V and J ends were trimmed by 4 bases and 0 bases, with 11 bases remaining between them. Germline V gives CDR1 SGHNT, CDR2 YYREEE (reference sequence). The CDR3 loop spans 14 amino acids. For the CDR3, the DNA is TGTGCCAGCAGCCCCGGGACTTTCTCCTACGAGCAGTACTTC. This gives the protein CASSPGTFSYEQYF.

The CDR3 is CASSAHLSGTSGSAQETQYF. The CDR3 DNA is TGTGCCAGCAGTGCTCATCTCTCCGGGACTAGCGGGAGCGCCCAAGAGACCCAGTACTTC. The rearrangement uses TRBV2 and TRBJ2-5; 14 positions agree with TRBD2. The trim removed 4 bases at V and 1 base at J, leaving 14 bases unmatched. The V gene's germline CDR1 is SNHLY and CDR2 FYNNEI. This CDR3 has 20 amino acids.

This clonotype was seen at least ten times. The chain uses TRBV20-1 and TRBJ2-5, with TRBD2 identical over 8 bases. V lost 5 bases and J lost 0; bases outside the gene matches: 2. Per germline, CDR1 DFQATT and CDR2 SNEGSKA (reference sequence). The CDR3 extends over 13 amino acids. CDR3 sequence reads: CSAGGRYQETQYF. The CDR3 DNA follows: TGCAGTGCTGGCGGGAGGTACCAAGAGACCCAGTACTTC.

In its sample, this clonotype was seen many times. The V call is TRBV6-6, the J call TRBJ2-7; D not certain. The CDR3 extends over 16 amino acids. V was trimmed by 0 bases and J by 1 base, leaving 13 bases between them. Germline assignment: CDR1 MNHNY and CDR2 SVGAGI (reference sequence). Here the CDR3 reads CASSYSKSTYSYEQYF. The CDR3 bases are TGTGCCAGCAGTTACTCGAAGTCGACGTATTCCTACGAGCAGTACTTC.

The chain carries TRBV7-2 and TRBJ2-1; 12 nucleotides match TRBD2. V was pared by 4 bases and J by 5 bases, with 6 bases of the junction left unmatched. CDR3 size: 16 residues. Germline V gene sequence: CDR1 SGHTA, CDR2 FQGNSA. CDR3 nucleotides: TGTGCCAGCAGCTCCCGACTAGCGGGGGCCCACAATGAGCAGTTCTTC. This encodes CASSSRLAGAHNEQFF. Drawing the rest from reference TRBV7-2 and TRBJ2-1, the complete variable domain is GAGVSQSPSNKVTEKGKDVELRCDPISGHTALYWYRQSLGQGLEFLIYFQGNSAPDKSGLPSDRFSAERTGGSVSTLTIQRTQQEDSAVYLCASSSRLAGAHNEQFFGPGTRLTVL.

As concerns this clonotype: A much more abundant neighbour one base away suggests this may be a read error. V usage is TRBV7-9 and J usage is TRBJ1-2; no definite D call. Germline CDR1 SEHNR, CDR2 FQNEAQ (reference sequence). The CDR3 is 17 amino acids. CDR3 sequence (DNA): TGTACCAGCAGCTTAGTACCCCTTAGGGTGAACTCGTATGGCTACACCTTC. Amino acids: CTSSLVPLRVNSYGYTF.

This clonotype came up many times. The rearrangement uses TRBV10-3 and TRBJ1-1, with D unresolved. This CDR3 is 12 amino acids long. Trimming stripped 10 bases from V and 4 bases from J, with 13 bases between. Looked up from germline, CDR1 is ENHRY and CDR2 is SYGVKD. CDR3 residues: CATAGPSTEAFF. CDR3 in DNA: TGTGCCACGGCTGGACCGAGCACTGAAGCTTTCTTT.

This sequence joins TRBV3-1 and TRBJ1-2; TRBD1 agrees at 8 bases. The germline V gene has CDR1 LGHDT and CDR2 YNNKEL (reference sequence). This CDR3 spans 15 amino acids. Trimming at V came to 6 bases and at J to 4 bases, leaving 10 bases not matched to a gene. CDR3: CASRPGTGLAYGYTF. In nucleotides, the CDR3 is TGTGCCAGCAGGCCCGGGACAGGCCTTGCCTATGGCTACACCTTC.

The chain uses TRBV28 and TRBJ1-3; the D gene is possibly TRBD1 (5 bases). V shed 8 bases and J shed 4 bases, with 21 bases lying between them. Germline CDR1 reads MDHEN; CDR2 reads SYDVKM. CDR3 length equals 16 residues. The CDR3 DNA reads TGTGCCAGCCTTGTCGGAGGGGCAGGACCAGGAAACACCATATATTTT. Translating it yields CASLVGGAGPGNTIYF.

The rearrangement uses TRBV9 and TRBJ2-4; TRBD2 is a possible D gene (6 bases). Trimming stripped 0 bases from V and 9 bases from J, with 13 bases between. From germline, CDR1 is SGDLS and CDR2 YYNGEE. The CDR3 covers 14 residues. CDR3 bases: TGTGCCAGCAGCGTAGGGATCGGGAGCATCATTCAGTACTTC. Translating gives CASSVGIGSIIQYF.

This clonotype was found many times. CDR3 sequence reads: CASSPFIGGAAGGPYGGSEAFF. The CDR3 region has the DNA TGTGCCAGCAGTCCGTTTATTGGGGGAGCTGCAGGGGGCCCTTACGGGGGATCTGAAGCTTTCTTT. The chain couples TRBV12-3 or TRBV12-4 to TRBJ1-1; 8 bases line up with TRBD1. Trimming removed 5 bases from V and 6 bases from J; junction bases left unmatched: 32. CDR3 size: 22 residues.

This clonotype was seen repeatedly, ten times or more. V usage is TRBV29-1 and J usage is TRBJ2-5; D might be TRBD2 (6 bases). V was clipped by 7 bases and J by 4 bases, with 25 bases between them. The germline gives CDR1 SQVTM, CDR2 ANQGSEA. The CDR3 sequence is 16 residues long. The CDR3 DNA is TGCAGCGCCCGCCTTACGACCGAGGAGGGCCGAGAGACCCAGTACTTC. Translated: CSARLTTEEGRETQYF.

V usage is TRBV24-1 and J usage is TRBJ2-2; possibly TRBD2 for D (6 bases). This CDR3 has 14 residues. Germline CDR1 and CDR2: KGHDR and SFDVKD. Trimming took 2 bases from V and 5 from J, leaving 8 bases between them. CDR3 DNA: TGTGCCACCAGTGATTGGAGGGGTACCGGGGAGCTGTTTTTT. It codes for CATSDWRGTGELFF.

This clonotype was observed at least ten times. The chain links TRBV28 to TRBJ1-5; the D gene is possibly TRBD1 (6 bases). The germline V gene encodes CDR1 MDHEN and CDR2 SYDVKM. The CDR3 contains 15 residues. V lost 5 bases to trimming and J lost 0 bases, with 11 bases between them. The CDR3 protein is CASSETGNSNQPQHF. As DNA, the CDR3 is TGTGCCAGCAGTGAAACAGGGAATAGCAATCAGCCCCAGCATTTT.

This clonotype was counted ten times or more. The gene calls are TRBV30 and TRBJ2-6; tentatively, D is TRBD1 or TRBD2 (5 bases each). Germline V gene lookup returns CDR1 GTSNPN and CDR2 SVGIG (reference sequence). The CDR3 is made up of 12 amino acids. V was clipped by 5 bases and J by 4 bases, with 6 bases between them. CDR3 loop: CAWGDGANVLTF. The CDR3 nucleotides are TGTGCCTGGGGGGACGGGGCCAACGTCCTGACTTTC.

The chain uses TRBV2 and TRBJ2-3; D is uncertain. The germline V gene encodes CDR1 SNHLY and CDR2 FYNNEI. CDR3 length: 14 amino acids. Trimming shortened V by 7 bases and J by 0 bases, and 11 bases separated the two germline ends. This chain's CDR3 is CASIPLASTDTQYF. Here the CDR3 DNA reads TGTGCCAGCATCCCTCTCGCCAGCACAGATACGCAGTATTTT.

This clonotype was counted only a few times. Germline and junction disagree at one end, which may indicate a read error. V is TRBV9 and J is TRBJ1-6, with no clear D. CDR3 size: 14 residues. Germline CDR1 is SGDLS and CDR2 is YYNGEE. The CDR3 region is CASSVDSYSSPLHF. CDR3 in DNA: TGTGCCAGCAGCGTAGACTCCTATAGTTCACCCCTCCACTTT. The whole variable domain, remainder taken from reference TRBV9 and TRBJ1-6, is DSGVTQTPKHLITATGQRVTLRCSPRSGDLSVYWYQQSLDQGLQFLIQYYNGEERAKGNILERFSAQQFPDLHSELNLSSLELGDSALYFCASSVDSYSSPLHFGNGTRLTVT.

The chain combines TRBV3-1 with TRBJ2-1, with TRBD2 matching 7 bases. CDR3 length equals 19 residues. Germline CDR1 LGHDT, CDR2 YNNKEL (reference sequence). V dropped 1 base and J dropped 1; count of bases not matched to a gene: 13. Here the CDR3 DNA reads TGTGCCAGCAGCCAAGTAACTGGGCAACGGGAGGTGTCCTACAATGAGCAGTTCTTC. This translates into CASSQVTGQREVSYNEQFF.

The sample holds many counts of this clonotype. The chain has TRBV9 and TRBJ1-1, with D tentatively TRBD1 (6 bases). The CDR3 is 13 amino acids. CDR1 SGDLS and CDR2 YYNGEE come from the germline V gene. Trimming took off 3 bases at V and 5 bases at J, with 11 bases between the two ends. In nucleotides, the CDR3 is TGTGCCAGCAGCGCGCGACAGGTTACTGAAGCTTTCTTT. It codes for CASSARQVTEAFF.

This clonotype was recorded many times. J is TRBJ2-5 and V is TRBV3-1, with TRBD1 as a possible D gene (6 bases). Trimming pared 6 bases from V and 5 bases from J, leaving 10 bases between. The germline V gene has CDR1 LGHDT and CDR2 YNNKEL (reference sequence). The CDR3 length is 12 residues. CDR3 amino acids: CASRAQGETQYF. Here the CDR3 DNA reads TGTGCCAGCAGGGCACAGGGTGAGACCCAGTACTTC.

A note on this clonotype: Being one base from a much bigger clone, this may be a read error. The J gene is TRBJ1-2, the V gene TRBV7-9, with TRBD1 matching over 8 bases. Unmatched junction bases numbered 14, after V lost 5 bases and J lost 3 bases. CDR1 and CDR2 from the germline V gene are SEHNR and FQNEAQ (reference sequence). This CDR3 region has 17 residues. CDR3: CASSGSPGQETDYGYTF. The CDR3 bases are TGTGCCAGCAGCGGGTCCCCGGGACAGGAAACGGACTATGGCTACACCTTC.

This clonotype has ten or more counts. The chain uses TRBV24-1 and TRBJ1-1; TRBD1 aligns across 8 bases. There are 13 residues in the CDR3. Germline CDR1 and CDR2: KGHDR and SFDVKD. V was clipped by 0 bases and J by 8 bases; unmatched bases: 1. The CDR3 loop is CATSDLAGGEAFF. The CDR3 DNA reads TGTGCCACCAGTGATTTGGCAGGGGGCGAAGCTTTCTTT.